This T cell receptor beta chain was profiled in a study of blood T cell repertoires in COVID-19 (dated by TCRdb to 2020 to 2022). About the full investigation: Samples from collaborators originated in the United States, Italy and Spain and spanned both the acute and convalescent phases of COVID-19. A de-identified subject ID, COVID-19 status, age in years and sex were almost always included in the sample metadata. The samples were drawn from the first 160 participants of the ongoing ImmuneRACE study and from over 950 subjects provided by 6 global collaborators. Where available, HLA class I and class II types were obtained from metadata supplied by the sample provider rather than from assay-based typing. The material from the prospective study consisted of cDNA or gDNA derived from T cells, B-cell-depleted T cells, or PBMCs. The repertoires were released in a freely available public database intended as a resource for research on the immune response to SARS-CoV-2. Deeply sampled blood TCRbeta repertoires from subjects exposed to, actively infected with, or recovered from COVID-19 were included in the dataset.

The immunoSEQ Assay, a bias-controlled multiplex PCR, was used to amplify TCRbeta CDR3 regions from genomic DNA. In the source study's methods: Within the assay, amplification of reference gene primers was used to estimate how many nucleated cells each sample contained. To quantify the absolute abundance of each unique TCRbeta CDR3 rearrangement, sequence reads were collapsed and filtered. For each sample, productive Simpson clonality was calculated by taking the square root of Simpson's diversity index across productive rearrangements. Here the immuneACCESS table is served through TCRdb, limited to in-frame sequences with V and J called. Missing clones are a known gap in these copies; in checked studies unresolved V genes cover under half, and the rest lacks a known reason. V, J and clone size derive from that table, while D and trimming were established from the DNA sequence. In this sample the table shows about 63,000 clones, approximately 80% of which occur a single time. The ten most abundant clones make up 50% of the sample.

The collaborating institutions used their own protocols to collect whole blood in K2EDTA tubes. Collaborator samples were shipped for TCRbeta analysis as frozen whole blood, isolated PBMCs, or DNA extracted from either sample type. Overall study results and their limits: The quantity of clinical and demographic metadata differed by source and by participant and was supplied without curation.

This clone appeared a few times. Its antigen is still unknown. Nothing much larger sits one base from this clone, and base qualities are not available. The CDR3 goes from the cysteine to the phenylalanine over 16 residues. Of all the DNA, just the CDR3 is kept, 48 bases in frame from base 1. V was cut back by 4 bases and J by 0 bases, leaving a gap of 13 bases between them. The germline V gene specifies MGHRA as CDR1 and YSYEKL as CDR2. This sequence was found in a woman aged 80 or over with acute or convalescent COVID-19. Sequenced material: peripheral blood. This receptor chain uses TRBV4-1 and TRBJ2-1, with the D gene not clear enough to name. The CDR3 reads CASSRSPTSSYNEQFF. The nucleotide sequence reads TGCGCCAGCAGCCGGAGCCCCACAAGCTCCTACAATGAGCAGTTCTTC.